The clone carrying this T cell receptor (beta chain) occurred a few times. Its antigen is currently unknown. The sample is drawn from a study of blood T cells in healthy people across ages. Broader study findings: Unsorted PBMC input precluded a conclusive naive versus antigen-experienced comparison. Naive T cell percentage by flow cytometry tracked strongly with beta diversity.

Germline V gene lookup returns CDR1 SGHNT and CDR2 YENEEA. V shed 5 bases and J shed 9 bases, with 14 bases lying between them. The CDR3 has 13 residues. Using a J-beta primer mix together with a sample-barcoded 5' primer, a second PCR was run for roughly 7 to 12 cycles. Each CDR3 protein gets one entry after TCRdb re-called the 5' RACE reads with MiXCR. The sample records about 1,500,000 distinct CDR3 sequences, around 42% being singletons. Total RNA amounts of at least 5 micrograms were extracted per sample. Source material: blood. The sequence came from a woman aged 18-29 years in good health. The chain has TRBV11-3 and TRBJ2-1; possible D gene TRBD2, 5 bases. This CDR3 is CASSHQDSAEQFF. The CDR3 DNA reads as TGTGCCAGCAGCCACCAGGACTCTGCTGAGCAGTTCTTC. Full variable domain (remainder filled in from reference TRBV11-3 and TRBJ2-1): EAGVVQSPRYKIIEKKQPVAFWCNPISGHNTLYWYLQNLGQGPELLIRYENEEAVDDSQLPKDRFSAERLKGVDSTLKIQPAELGDSAVYLCASSHQDSAEQFFGPGTRLTVL.